This T cell receptor (beta chain) is drawn from a study of a mutant IDH1 vaccine in newly diagnosed glioma. The overall study: Patients received vaccination from 4-6 weeks after radiotherapy alone, or with temozolomide cycles.

Measured with immunoSEQ multiplex PCR; TCRdb has only the in-frame clones, and not every one. The sample records fewer than 45,000 clones, approximately 79% being singletons. With regard to this clone: Its target is not known.

The time point denotes: week 47, end of study. The content of each vaccine dose was 300 ug of mutant IDH1 20-mer peptide, and topical imiquimod accompanied it. The V end lost 4 bases, the J end lost 2 bases, and 20 bases lay between the germline ends. This CDR3 region has 17 residues. In germline, CDR1 is SGHDT, CDR2 YYEEEE. The sequence was obtained from a young man with glioma. Some clones in this sample may be carry-over from other donors' samples. V gene TRBV5-6 combines with J gene TRBJ2-3; a possible D gene is TRBD1 (5 bases). The sample here was PBMCs, taken from a glioma patient whose treatment included an IDH1 peptide vaccine. The CDR3 nucleotides read TGTGCCAGCAGCGGGCAGGGTCCTCGTATTTACACAGATACGCAGTATTTT. Its protein is CASSGQGPRIYTDTQYF.